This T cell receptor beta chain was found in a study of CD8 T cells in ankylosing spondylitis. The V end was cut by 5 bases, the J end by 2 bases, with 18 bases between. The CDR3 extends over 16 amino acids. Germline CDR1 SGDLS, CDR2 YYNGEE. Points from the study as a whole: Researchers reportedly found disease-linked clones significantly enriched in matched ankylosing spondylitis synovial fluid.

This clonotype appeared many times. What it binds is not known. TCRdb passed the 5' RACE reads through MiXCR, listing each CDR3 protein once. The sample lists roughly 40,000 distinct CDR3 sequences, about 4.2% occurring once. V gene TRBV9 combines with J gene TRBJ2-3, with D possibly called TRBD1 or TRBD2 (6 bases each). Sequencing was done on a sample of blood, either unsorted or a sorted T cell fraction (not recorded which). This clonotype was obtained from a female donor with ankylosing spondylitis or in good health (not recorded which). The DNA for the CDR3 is TGTGCCAGCAGTCACAGGGAGGCGAGTCCCACAGATACGCAGTATTTT. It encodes CASSHREASPTDTQYF.